Below, 25 T cell receptor beta chains from the same sample are listed, as sequenced in a study of a mutant IDH1 vaccine in newly diagnosed glioma. Measured with immunoSEQ multiplex PCR; TCRdb has only the in-frame clones, and not every one. The repertoire consists of approximately 10,000 clones, with around 86% occurring once and the leading ten covering less than 6%. These receptors are not linked to any known antigen. Time point in this sample: week 5, during vaccination. Alongside topical imiquimod, each dose of vaccine comprised 300 ug of mutant IDH1 20-mer peptide. The sample consisted of PBMCs, taken from a glioma patient whose treatment included an IDH1 peptide vaccine. These receptors were taken from a woman between 35 and 50 years old with glioma. Some clones in this sample may be carry-over from other donors' samples.

V gene TRBV28 combines with J gene TRBJ1-1; D is ambiguous. The CDR3 runs to 12 residues. The germline V gene has CDR1 MDHEN and CDR2 SYDVKM. V gave up 6 bases and J gave up 4 bases, with 9 bases separating them. CDR3 DNA: TGTGCCAGCAGCTTCGATGGCACTGAAGCTTTCTTT. It specifies CASSFDGTEAFF.

The sample holds one count of this clone. The V call is TRBV10-3, the J call TRBJ2-5, with D possibly TRBD2 on 6 matching bases. This CDR3 contains 15 residues. CDR1 is ENHRY and CDR2 is SYGVKD in the germline V gene. V lost 4 bases, J lost 1 base, and 13 bases lay in between. CDR3: CAISVVGGVQETQYF. DNA for the CDR3: TGTGCCATCAGTGTTGTAGGAGGGGTCCAAGAGACCCAGTACTTC.

This clone was recorded once. The genes are TRBV30 and TRBJ2-3, with 8 bases matching TRBD1. V trimming: 3 bases; J trimming: 2 bases; junction bases outside the gene matches: 7. Germline lookup yields CDR1 GTSNPN and CDR2 SVGIG (reference sequence). The CDR3 contains 15 residues. CDR3 sequence reads: CAWRDRALDTDTQYF. In DNA, the CDR3 is TGTGCCTGGAGGGACAGGGCGTTGGACACAGATACGCAGTATTTT.

V is TRBV27 and J is TRBJ1-1; the D is unclear. Germline values: CDR1 MNHEY, CDR2 SMNVEV (reference sequence). V lost 0 bases and J 5 bases, leaving 10 bases between the germline ends. The length of the CDR3 is 14 residues. Written as DNA, the CDR3 is TGTGCCAGCAGTTTATCATCCATCCGAACTGAAGCTTTCTTT. Protein product: CASSLSSIRTEAFF.

CDR3 coding DNA: TGTGCCAGCAGTGCCCTCGGCCGGGGGGGCTACACCTTC. Amino acid sequence: CASSALGRGGYTF. The V call is TRBV27, the J call TRBJ1-2, with D possibly TRBD1 on 5 matching bases. The CDR3 runs to 13 residues. V was clipped by 5 bases and J by 8 bases, with 15 bases between them. Per the germline V gene, CDR1 is MNHEY and CDR2 is SMNVEV (reference sequence).

The CDR3 bases are TGTGCCAGCAGCTTGAAGGGAGAGGGTGAAAAACTGTTTTTT. Protein: CASSLKGEGEKLFF. The chain uses TRBV7-9 and TRBJ1-4; D is ambiguous. This CDR3 contains 14 residues. The germline V gene encodes CDR1 SEHNR and CDR2 FQNEAQ (reference sequence). V was shortened by 3 bases and J by 7 bases, with 12 bases between the two germline ends.

The genes are TRBV7-9 and TRBJ2-4, with TRBD2 matching over 7 bases. After removal of 4 bases from V and 8 bases from J, the junction contained 5 bases not matched to a gene. CDR1 is SEHNR, CDR2 FQNEAQ, per germline (reference sequence). The CDR3 has 13 residues. CDR3 region: CASSSTGGDIQYF. As DNA, the CDR3 is TGTGCCAGCAGCTCGACTGGGGGGGACATTCAGTACTTC.

V is TRBV5-6 and J is TRBJ2-7; no reliable D call. V lost 4 bases to trimming and J lost 5 bases, with 16 bases between them. Germline assignment: CDR1 SGHDT and CDR2 YYEEEE. The CDR3 is 14 amino acids. The CDR3 coding sequence is TGTGCCAGCAGCCGTGACCTGTATGAGGACGAGCAGTACTTC. Protein sequence: CASSRDLYEDEQYF.

This clone has a handful of counts. The CDR3 DNA follows: TGCGCCAGCAGCTTGGAGGGGGGGAGAAAAGCTTTCTTT. Residues: CASSLEGGRKAFF. This chain links TRBV5-1 with TRBJ1-1, with D tentatively TRBD1 (6 bases). The V end was cut by 0 bases, the J end by 9 bases, with 12 bases between. CDR3 length equals 13 residues. CDR1 is SGHRS, CDR2 YFSETQ, per germline.

This chain connects TRBV11-2 to TRBJ2-7; 14 bases fit TRBD2. J lost 5 bases, V lost 3 bases, and 3 bases had no gene match. The CDR3 sequence is 15 residues long. Germline V lookup: CDR1 SGHAT, CDR2 FQNNGV. The CDR3 protein is CASSLRLAGGDEQYF. CDR3 coding DNA: TGTGCCAGCAGCTTGCGACTAGCGGGAGGGGACGAGCAGTACTTC.

The rearrangement links TRBV6-1 to TRBJ1-5; 7 positions match TRBD1. The length of the CDR3 is 14 residues. Germline V CDR1 and CDR2: MNHNS, SASEGT. V trimming: 10 bases; J trimming: 4 bases; junction bases outside the gene matches: 10. The CDR3 DNA follows: TGTGCCACCAAGCCGGGACAGTCAAATCAGCCCCAGCATTTT. Its translation: CATKPGQSNQPQHF.

The chain is built from TRBV27 and TRBJ1-1; tentative D call: TRBD1 (5 bases). Germline CDR1 reads MNHEY; CDR2 reads SMNVEV (reference sequence). The CDR3 runs 13 residues. The ends were cut back, 0 bases at V and 5 bases at J, with 7 bases in the middle. The CDR3: CASSLSGGTEAFF. The CDR3 DNA reads as TGTGCCAGCAGTTTATCGGGGGGGACTGAAGCTTTCTTT.

V usage is TRBV18 and J usage is TRBJ2-7; the D gene is possibly TRBD1 (5 bases). CDR1 is KGHSH and CDR2 is LQKENI in the germline V gene. This CDR3 contains 12 residues. Trimming pared 5 bases from V and 4 bases from J, leaving 9 bases between. CDR3 DNA sequence: TGTGCCAGCTCAGGGGCAGCATACGAGCAGTACTTC. Translated: CASSGAAYEQYF.

V gene TRBV5-1 combines with J gene TRBJ1-6; tentatively, D is TRBD1 (6 bases). V lost 4 bases and J lost 9, with 14 bases in between. CDR3 length: 14 amino acids. CDR1 is SGHRS and CDR2 is YFSETQ in the germline V gene. The DNA of the CDR3 is TGCGCCAGCAGCGGAGGGGGGCCCGGTTCACCCCTCCACTTT. This codes for CASSGGGPGSPLHF.

V usage is TRBV6-6 and J usage is TRBJ2-2, with D possibly being TRBD1 or TRBD2 (5 bases each). Germline V gives CDR1 MNHNY, CDR2 SVGAGI (reference sequence). The germline V and J ends were trimmed by 2 bases and 4 bases, with 5 bases remaining between them. This CDR3 is built from 13 residues. The CDR3, as DNA: TGTGCCAGCAGTTACGGGACCACCGGGGAGCTGTTTTTT. It translates to CASSYGTTGELFF.

The chain employs TRBV5-5 and TRBJ1-2; TRBD1 matches 8 bases. The junction had 8 bases not matched to a gene; V was cut back by 4 bases and J by 0 bases. Germline values: CDR1 SGHKS, CDR2 YYEKEE (reference sequence). The CDR3 runs 16 residues. CDR3 sequence: CASSTTTRGPNYGYTF. The CDR3 DNA reads TGTGCCAGCAGCACGACCACCAGGGGGCCTAACTATGGCTACACCTTC. The full variable domain, completed using reference TRBV5-5 and TRBJ1-2, is DAGVTQSPTHLIKTRGQQVTLRCSPISGHKSVSWYQQVLGQGPQFIFQYYEKEERGRGNFPDRFSARQFPNYSSELNVNALLLGDSALYLCASSTTTRGPNYGYTFGSGTRLTVV.

The chain employs TRBV28 and TRBJ1-2; 8 bases map to TRBD1. From germline, CDR1 is MDHEN and CDR2 SYDVKM. V gave up 11 bases and J gave up 4 bases; unmatched junction bases: 9. The CDR3 is 13 residues long. The chain's CDR3 is CAALARGLYGYTF. CDR3 bases: TGTGCCGCTTTGGCCAGGGGGCTCTATGGCTACACCTTC.

CDR3: CASSYRPGLGKNEQFF. The CDR3 DNA reads as TGTGCCAGCAGTTACCGCCCCGGACTAGGAAAGAATGAGCAGTTCTTC. The chain has TRBV6-5 and TRBJ2-1, with 7 bases lining up with TRBD2. J gave up 7 bases and V 2 bases, and 11 bases lay outside the gene matches. This CDR3 has 16 residues. CDR1 is MNHEY, CDR2 SVGAGI, per germline.

The V and J genes are TRBV29-1 and TRBJ1-3; D not resolved. Germline CDR1 reads SQVTM; CDR2 reads ANQGSEA. The CDR3 spans 14 residues. Trimming took off 5 bases at V and 3 bases at J, with 14 bases between the two ends. The CDR3, as DNA: TGCAGCGTTAAGGCGGGGAACCTTGGAAACACCATATATTTT. As protein: CSVKAGNLGNTIYF.

This chain links TRBV6-1 with TRBJ1-5; perhaps TRBD1 as D (6 bases). V lost 7 bases, J lost 6 bases, and 16 bases lay in between. CDR1 is MNHNS, CDR2 SASEGT, per germline. This CDR3 is built from 14 residues. CDR3 amino acids: CASTADRFSQPQHF. The CDR3 DNA reads TGTGCCAGCACTGCTGACAGGTTCAGTCAGCCCCAGCATTTT.

This clone was seen just once. The V call is TRBV10-3, the J call TRBJ2-1; 13 nucleotides match TRBD2. CDR1 ENHRY and CDR2 SYGVKD come from the germline V gene. V trimming: 4 bases; J trimming: 8 bases; junction bases outside the gene matches: 14. The CDR3 has 18 residues. The CDR3 region has the DNA TGTGCCATCAGTGGCGACGGACTAGCGGGAGTAACCCCGGATGAGCAGTTCTTC. It encodes CAISGDGLAGVTPDEQFF.

The table lists this clone with a count of one. The chain has TRBV11-3 and TRBJ2-1, with D possibly TRBD2 on 6 matching bases. The V gene lost 5 bases and the J gene lost 12 bases, with 17 bases spanning the gap. Germline V gene data show CDR1 as SGHNT and CDR2 as YENEEA. This CDR3 spans 13 amino acids. For the CDR3, the DNA is TGTGCCAGCAGCGAAGGGCCGTTCGGGGGGCAGTTCTTC. Protein: CASSEGPFGGQFF.

The J gene is TRBJ1-5, the V gene TRBV29-1; D uncertain. This CDR3 has 11 amino acids. Trimming removed 4 bases at V and 6 bases at J, with 7 bases between. The germline V gene has CDR1 SQVTM and CDR2 ANQGSEA. The CDR3 DNA is TGCAGCGTTGGAGAAGGTCAGCCCCAGCATTTT. Its translation: CSVGEGQPQHF.

The chain couples TRBV10-3 to TRBJ1-3; D remains ambiguous. V lost 10 bases, J lost 0 bases, and 10 bases lay in between. The CDR3 runs 13 residues. CDR1 and CDR2 from the germline V gene are ENHRY and SYGVKD. CDR3 sequence reads: CATDTISGNTIYF. The DNA of the CDR3 is TGTGCCACCGACACGATCTCTGGAAACACCATATATTTT.

The chain recombines TRBV7-2 with TRBJ2-7, with a tentative D call TRBD2 (5 bases). CDR3 length equals 14 residues. The germline V gene has CDR1 SGHTA and CDR2 FQGNSA. V was trimmed by 3 bases and J by 3 bases, leaving 12 bases between them. For the CDR3, the DNA is TGTGCCAGCAGCTTTTATAGAGAGGGCTACGAGCAGTACTTC. As protein: CASSFYREGYEQYF.